This T cell receptor beta chain was profiled in a study of blood T cells in healthy people across ages. Primers used in a second PCR of about 7 to 11 cycles were a sample-barcoded 5' primer and a J-beta primer mix. TCRdb recomputed calls from the 5' RACE reads with MiXCR, one row per CDR3 protein. The table has some 1.5 million distinct CDR3 sequences, roughly 27% seen once. They isolated at least 6.5 million PBMCs from each sample. This clonotype was counted a few times. This CDR3 comprises 15 residues. Germline CDR1 is DFQATT and CDR2 is SNEGSKA (reference sequence). Trimming took off 6 bases at V and 1 base at J, with 17 bases between the two ends.

This clonotype originated in a woman aged 30 to 39 in good health. The sequencing sample was made of blood. The rearrangement joins TRBV20-1 to TRBJ2-3; a weak D match, TRBD2 (5 bases). Here the CDR3 DNA reads TGCAGTGCGGACTCCTTTCGGGATCGCACAGATACGCAGTATTTT. Its protein is CSADSFRDRTDTQYF.